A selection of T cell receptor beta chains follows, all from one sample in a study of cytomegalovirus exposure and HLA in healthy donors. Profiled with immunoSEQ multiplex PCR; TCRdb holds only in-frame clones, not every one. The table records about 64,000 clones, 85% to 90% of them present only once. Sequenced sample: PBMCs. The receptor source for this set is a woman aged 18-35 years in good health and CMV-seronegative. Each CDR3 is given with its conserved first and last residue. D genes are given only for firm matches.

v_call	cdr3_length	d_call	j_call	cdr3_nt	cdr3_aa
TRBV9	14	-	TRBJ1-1	TGTGCCAGCAGCACCCGGGTGACGAACACTGAAGCTTTCTTT	CASSTRVTNTEAFF
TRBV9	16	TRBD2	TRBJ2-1	TGTGCCAGCAGCGTAAGTCCAGCGGGGGTTGGGAATGAGCAGTTCTTC	CASSVSPAGVGNEQFF
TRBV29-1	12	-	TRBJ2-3	TGCAGCGTTGGGGCATTCACAGATACGCAGTATTTT	CSVGAFTDTQYF
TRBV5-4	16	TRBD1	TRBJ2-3	TGTGCCAGCAGCTTGCTGCGACAGGGGAGCACAGATACGCAGTATTTT	CASSLLRQGSTDTQYF
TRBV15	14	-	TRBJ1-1	TGTGCCACCAGCAGAGAAGCCATGAACACTGAAGCTTTCTTT	CATSREAMNTEAFF
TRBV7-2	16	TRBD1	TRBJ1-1	TGTGCCAGCAGCTTAGAGCGGGGACAGGGTGACACTGAAGCTTTCTTT	CASSLERGQGDTEAFF
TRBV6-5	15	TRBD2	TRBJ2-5	TGTGCCAGCAGCTTACTAGCGGGAGGCGGAGAGACCCAGTACTTC	CASSLLAGGGETQYF
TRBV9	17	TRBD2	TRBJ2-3	TGTGCCAGCAGCGCCGGACTAGCGGGGGGGTTGCGGGATACGCAGTATTTT	CASSAGLAGGLRDTQYF
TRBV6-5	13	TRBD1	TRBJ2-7	TGTGCCAGCAGGGGACAGAGCGTCTACGAGCAGTACTTC	CASRGQSVYEQYF
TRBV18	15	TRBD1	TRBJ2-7	TGTGCCAGCTCATTACGGACAGGCCGAACCTACGAGCAGTACTTC	CASSLRTGRTYEQYF
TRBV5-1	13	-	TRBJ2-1	TGCGCCAGCAGCCCTAGACTCAACAATGAGCAGTTCTTC	CASSPRLNNEQFF
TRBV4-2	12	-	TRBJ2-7	TGTGCCAGCAGCCAAGGCGCCTACGAGCAGTACTTC	CASSQGAYEQYF
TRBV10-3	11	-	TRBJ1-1	TGTGCCATCAGTGACACTAGGGTAACTTTCTTT	CAISDTRVTFF